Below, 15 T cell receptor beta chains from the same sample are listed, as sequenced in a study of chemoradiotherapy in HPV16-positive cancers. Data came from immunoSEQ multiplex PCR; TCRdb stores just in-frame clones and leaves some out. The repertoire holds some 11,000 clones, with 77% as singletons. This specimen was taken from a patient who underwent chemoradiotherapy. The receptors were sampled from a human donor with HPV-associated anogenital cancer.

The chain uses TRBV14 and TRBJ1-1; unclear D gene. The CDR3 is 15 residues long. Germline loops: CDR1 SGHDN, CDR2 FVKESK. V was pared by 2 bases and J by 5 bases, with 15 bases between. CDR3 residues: CASSQTLGLGTEAFF. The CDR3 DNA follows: TGTGCCAGCAGCCAAACCTTAGGGCTGGGGACTGAAGCTTTCTTT.

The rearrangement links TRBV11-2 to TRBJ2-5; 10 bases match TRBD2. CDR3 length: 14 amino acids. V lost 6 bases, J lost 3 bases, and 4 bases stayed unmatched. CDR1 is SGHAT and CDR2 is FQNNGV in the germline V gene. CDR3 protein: CASSSSGGEETQYF. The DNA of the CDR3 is TGTGCCAGCAGTTCTAGCGGGGGTGAAGAGACCCAGTACTTC. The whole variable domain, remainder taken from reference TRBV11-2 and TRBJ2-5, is EAGVAQSPRYKIIEKRQSVAFWCNPISGHATLYWYQQILGQGPKLLIQFQNNGVVDDSQLPKDRFSAERLKGVDSTLKIQPAKLEDSAVYLCASSSSGGEETQYFGPGTRLLVL.

CDR3 in amino acids: CASSQDPTGGTQYF. For the CDR3, the DNA is TGCGCCAGCAGCCAAGATCCAACGGGAGGAACCCAGTACTTC. The V gene is TRBV4-1, the J gene TRBJ2-5, with TRBD2 identical over 7 bases. The CDR3 totals 14 residues. Germline V gene lookup returns CDR1 MGHRA and CDR2 YSYEKL. Trimming removed 0 bases from V and 8 bases from J; junction bases left unmatched: 6.

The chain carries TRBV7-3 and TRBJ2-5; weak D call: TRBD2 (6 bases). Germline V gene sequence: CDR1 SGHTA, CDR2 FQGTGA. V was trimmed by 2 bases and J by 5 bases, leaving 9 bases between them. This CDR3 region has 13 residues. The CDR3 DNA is TGTGCCAGCAGCTTAGGACGGGGGGAGACCCAGTACTTC. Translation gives CASSLGRGETQYF. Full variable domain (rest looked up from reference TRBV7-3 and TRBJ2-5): GAGVSQTPSNKVTEKGKYVELRCDPISGHTALYWYRQSLGQGPEFLIYFQGTGAADDSGLPNDRFFAVRPEGSVSTLKIQRTERGDSAVYLCASSLGRGETQYFGPGTRLLVL.

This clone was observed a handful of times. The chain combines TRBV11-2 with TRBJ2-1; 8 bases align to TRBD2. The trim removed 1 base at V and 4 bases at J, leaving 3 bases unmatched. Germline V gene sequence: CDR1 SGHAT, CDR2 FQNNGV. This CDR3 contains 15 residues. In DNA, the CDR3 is TGTGCCAGCAGCTTAGGCGGGAGGCCATACAATGAGCAGTTCTTC. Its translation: CASSLGGRPYNEQFF. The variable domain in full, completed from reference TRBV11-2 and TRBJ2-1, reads EAGVAQSPRYKIIEKRQSVAFWCNPISGHATLYWYQQILGQGPKLLIQFQNNGVVDDSQLPKDRFSAERLKGVDSTLKIQPAKLEDSAVYLCASSLGGRPYNEQFFGPGTRLTVL.

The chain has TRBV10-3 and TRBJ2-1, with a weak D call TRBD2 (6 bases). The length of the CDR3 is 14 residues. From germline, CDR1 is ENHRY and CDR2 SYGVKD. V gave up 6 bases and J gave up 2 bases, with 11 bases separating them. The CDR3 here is CAIRGDSAYNEQFF. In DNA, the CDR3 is TGTGCCATCAGGGGGGACTCGGCCTACAATGAGCAGTTCTTC.

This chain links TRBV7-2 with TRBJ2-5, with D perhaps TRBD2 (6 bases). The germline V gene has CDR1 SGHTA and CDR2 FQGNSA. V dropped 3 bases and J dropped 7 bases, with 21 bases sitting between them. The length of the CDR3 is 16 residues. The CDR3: CASSFFLEAVGGTQYF. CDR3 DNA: TGTGCCAGCAGCTTTTTTTTAGAGGCAGTGGGAGGGACCCAGTACTTC.

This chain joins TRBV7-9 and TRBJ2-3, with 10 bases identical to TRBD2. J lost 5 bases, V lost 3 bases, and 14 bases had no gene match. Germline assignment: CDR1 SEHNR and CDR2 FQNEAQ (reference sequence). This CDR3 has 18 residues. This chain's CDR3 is CASSFPPRLAGVGDTQYF. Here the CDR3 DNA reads TGTGCCAGCAGCTTCCCCCCCCGCCTAGCGGGGGTGGGAGATACGCAGTATTTT.

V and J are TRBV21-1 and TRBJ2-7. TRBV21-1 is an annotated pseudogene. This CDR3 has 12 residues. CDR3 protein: CASSKGTYEQYF. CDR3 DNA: TGTGCCAGCAGCAAAGGGACCTACGAGCAGTACTTC.

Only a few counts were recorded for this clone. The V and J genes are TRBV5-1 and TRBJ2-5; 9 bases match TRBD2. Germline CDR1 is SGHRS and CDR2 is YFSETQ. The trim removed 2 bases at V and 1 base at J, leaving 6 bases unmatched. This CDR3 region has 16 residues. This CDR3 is CASSLGSGSGQETQYF. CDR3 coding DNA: TGCGCCAGCAGCTTAGGTAGCGGGAGTGGCCAAGAGACCCAGTACTTC.

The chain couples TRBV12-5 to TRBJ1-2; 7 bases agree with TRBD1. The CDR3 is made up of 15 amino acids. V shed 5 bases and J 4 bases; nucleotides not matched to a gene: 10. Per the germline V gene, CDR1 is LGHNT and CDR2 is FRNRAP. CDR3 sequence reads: CASGIARGRGYGYTF. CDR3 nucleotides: TGTGCTAGTGGTATAGCGAGGGGGCGCGGCTATGGCTACACCTTC. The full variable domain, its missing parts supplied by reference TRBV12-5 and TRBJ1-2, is DARVTQTPRHKVTEMGQEVTMRCQPILGHNTVFWYRQTMMQGLELLAYFRNRAPLDDSGMPKDRFSAEMPDATLATLKIQPSEPRDSAVYFCASGIARGRGYGYTFGSGTRLTVV.

CDR3 in DNA: TGTGCCAGCAGCTTCGGGACTAGCGGTTCCTACGAGCAGTACTTC. It codes for CASSFGTSGSYEQYF. V is TRBV7-2 and J is TRBJ2-7; 11 positions match TRBD2. From germline, CDR1 is SGHTA and CDR2 FQGNSA. CDR3 length equals 15 residues. The V gene end was trimmed by 3 bases and the J gene end by 1 base; junction bases not matched to a gene: 2.

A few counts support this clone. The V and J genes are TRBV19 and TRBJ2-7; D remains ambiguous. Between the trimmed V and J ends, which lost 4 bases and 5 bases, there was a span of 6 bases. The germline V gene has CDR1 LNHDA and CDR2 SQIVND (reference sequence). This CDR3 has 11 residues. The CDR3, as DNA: TGTGCCAGTAGTAGTTGGAACGAGCAGTACTTC. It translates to CASSSWNEQYF.

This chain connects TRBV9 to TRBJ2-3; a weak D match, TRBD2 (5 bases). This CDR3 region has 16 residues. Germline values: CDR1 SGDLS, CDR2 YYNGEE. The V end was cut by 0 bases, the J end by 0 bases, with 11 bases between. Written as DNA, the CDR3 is TGTGCCAGCAGCGTAGAAGCGGACGCTAGCACAGATACGCAGTATTTT. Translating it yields CASSVEADASTDTQYF. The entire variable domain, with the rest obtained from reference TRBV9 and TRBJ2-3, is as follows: DSGVTQTPKHLITATGQRVTLRCSPRSGDLSVYWYQQSLDQGLQFLIQYYNGEERAKGNILERFSAQQFPDLHSELNLSSLELGDSALYFCASSVEADASTDTQYFGPGTRLTVL.

CDR3: CASSLQPGEQFF. The CDR3 DNA is TGTGCCAGCAGTTTACAGCCCGGTGAGCAGTTCTTC. The V gene is TRBV28, the J gene TRBJ2-1, with D hard to call. V was clipped by 2 bases and J by 9 bases, with 8 bases between them. This CDR3 is 12 amino acids long. Per the germline V gene, CDR1 is MDHEN and CDR2 is SYDVKM.